This is a list of T cell receptor beta chains from one sample in a study of T-cell memory formation after mild COVID-19. TCRdb analysed the 5' RACE reads with MiXCR anew, one entry per CDR3 protein. Of roughly 250,000 distinct CDR3 sequences listed, around 17% are singletons. Sequencing input: PBMCs or a T cell subset sorted from them (not recorded which). These receptors originate from a man between 18 and 29 years old who had mild COVID-19 (a few samples of this study predate the infection). Cell type and time point are not known. Each CDR3 is given without its conserved first and last residue. The order of the fields is V gene, D gene, J gene, CDR3 protein. A D gene is named only where the DNA matches it firmly.

TRBV5-5	TRBD1	TRBJ2-3	ASSLSGQGGTDTQY
TRBV5-1	.	TRBJ1-1	ASLEGGTSTNTEAF
TRBV2	TRBD1	TRBJ2-5	ASSERVAGGAQETQY
TRBV12-3/TRBV12-4	.	TRBJ1-4	ASRAREKLF
TRBV20-1	.	TRBJ2-2	SATPLVVGELF
TRBV25-1	TRBD1	TRBJ2-4	ASSAPPGTGVNIQY
TRBV6-2/TRBV6-3	TRBD1	TRBJ2-2	AFDPRDRATGELF
TRBV6-2/TRBV6-3	TRBD1	TRBJ1-1	ASSKQFGQGNTEAF
TRBV19	.	TRBJ1-1	ASSIVSGRMNTEAF
TRBV12-3/TRBV12-4	.	TRBJ2-3	ATAGTYTDTQY
TRBV27	.	TRBJ2-7	ATSAQPLYEQY
TRBV3-1	.	TRBJ1-5	ASSQDTISNQPQH
TRBV10-2	.	TRBJ2-1	ASSESRQFNEQF
TRBV5-6	TRBD1	TRBJ1-5	ASSPGGRDTQPQH
TRBV7-3	TRBD1	TRBJ1-1	ASSYQGGDTEAF
TRBV9	.	TRBJ1-2	ASSVGGIRGNYGYT
TRBV10-3	.	TRBJ2-1	AIREGHEQF
TRBV6-4	.	TRBJ1-1	ASSTGMNTEAF
TRBV3-1	.	TRBJ1-1	ASSWTGNTEAF
TRBV6-2/TRBV6-3	.	TRBJ2-3	ASSYEQDTQY
TRBV12-3/TRBV12-4	.	TRBJ1-5	ASSFQGSNQPQH
TRBV7-9	.	TRBJ1-1	ASSLDAHWGTEAF
TRBV29-1	TRBD2	TRBJ2-5	SVGGREETQY
TRBV20-1	TRBD2	TRBJ2-3	SARDMGLAGGPATDTQY
TRBV3-1	.	TRBJ1-1	ASSPRAGIVEAF
TRBV5-6	.	TRBJ2-5	ASSLPGAGQETQY
TRBV7-3	TRBD2	TRBJ2-2	ASSETGGVGELF
TRBV7-9	.	TRBJ1-2	ASSSRNANYGYT
TRBV5-4	TRBD1	TRBJ2-7	ASSKPGQGYEQY
TRBV6-2/TRBV6-3	.	TRBJ2-5	ASSPEGGQETQY
TRBV7-6	.	TRBJ2-2	ASSLEGLLLTGELF
TRBV20-1	.	TRBJ2-3	SARYPSRGDTQY
TRBV9	.	TRBJ1-6	ASSVGQANSPLH
TRBV20-1	.	TRBJ1-1	SATVRYRFVTEAF
TRBV28	.	TRBJ2-2	ASRDFNTGELF
TRBV24-1	.	TRBJ2-2	ATSASWGLANTGELF
TRBV20-1	TRBD1	TRBJ2-7	SARQGAYEQY
TRBV6-5	.	TRBJ2-7	ASSYSQARITYEQY
TRBV27	.	TRBJ2-7	ASARGAYEQY
TRBV4-3	.	TRBJ1-2	ASSRGEGNYGYT
TRBV7-2	.	TRBJ1-5	ASSSYRDQPQH